One and the same sample provided the 13 T cell receptor beta chains below, sequenced in a study of cytomegalovirus exposure and HLA in healthy donors. PCR primers comprised 60 Vbeta and 13 Jbeta primers. Clones were sequenced by immunoSEQ multiplex PCR, and TCRdb holds only the in-frame ones, with some missing. The profile covers over 100,000 clones, with 70% to 75% appearing a single time and less than 2.5% taken by the ten largest. Sequencing was carried out using PBMCs. All receptors derive from a woman aged 40 to 50 in good health and CMV-seropositive.

In this sample, this clone turned up many times. The chain joins TRBV6-6 to TRBJ2-6, with D perhaps TRBD2 (5 bases). Germline CDR1 is MNHNY and CDR2 is SVGAGI (reference sequence). V shed 2 bases and J shed 0 bases, with 5 bases lying between them. The CDR3 consists of 15 residues. CDR3 in amino acids: CASSYEGSGANVLTF. The CDR3 coding sequence is TGTGCCAGCAGTTACGAGGGCTCTGGGGCCAACGTCCTGACTTTC.

V and J are TRBV5-1 and TRBJ2-5, with 7 bases that match TRBD1. J was trimmed by 2 bases and V by 4 bases; bases with no gene match: 5. The CDR3 is made up of 14 amino acids. CDR1 is SGHRS, CDR2 YFSETQ, per germline. CDR3 in amino acids: CASSLRTGQETQYF. CDR3 nucleotides: TGCGCCAGCAGCCTACGGACAGGACAAGAGACCCAGTACTTC.

This chain connects TRBV9 to TRBJ2-1; 10 nucleotides line up with TRBD1. This CDR3 is 15 amino acids long. The trim removed 3 bases at V and 4 bases at J, leaving 4 bases unmatched. The V gene's germline CDR1 is SGDLS and CDR2 YYNGEE. The CDR3 spells CASSARTGGYNEQFF. The CDR3, as DNA: TGTGCCAGCAGCGCGAGGACAGGGGGGTACAATGAGCAGTTCTTC.

In this sample, this clone turned up a few times. The chain uses TRBV4-1 and TRBJ1-1, with TRBD1 identical over 9 bases. This CDR3 has 16 residues. Germline CDR1 MGHRA, CDR2 YSYEKL. V lost 2 bases, J lost 6 bases, and 10 bases stayed unmatched. CDR3 residues: CASSQPGQGLAAEAFF. The CDR3, as DNA: TGCGCCAGCAGCCAACCGGGACAGGGTTTAGCGGCTGAAGCTTTCTTT.

This clone turned up a few times. The V call is TRBV30, the J call TRBJ2-7, with 8 bases identical to TRBD2. With V trimmed by 5 bases and J by 2 bases, 5 bases remained unmatched. The CDR3 loop spans 13 amino acids. Per germline, CDR1 GTSNPN and CDR2 SVGIG (reference sequence). CDR3 in DNA: TGTGCCTGGTCGACTAGCGCTACCTACGAGCAGTACTTC. Translated, it gives CAWSTSATYEQYF.

This chain joins TRBV4-2 and TRBJ2-7; no definite D call. The CDR3 totals 14 residues. Trimming pared 4 bases from V and 0 bases from J, leaving 10 bases between. Germline CDR1 reads LGHNA; CDR2 reads YNFKEQ. The CDR3 DNA reads TGTGCCAGCAGCCCCGACACCCACTCCTACGAGCAGTACTTC. Translation: CASSPDTHSYEQYF.

The chain employs TRBV28 and TRBJ1-1; 9 bases fit TRBD1. V gave up 3 bases and J gave up 10 bases; unmatched junction bases: 9. The germline V gene has CDR1 MDHEN and CDR2 SYDVKM. The CDR3 sequence is 14 residues long. Written as DNA, the CDR3 is TGTGCCAGCAGTTTCGGGACAGGGTATCTAGGAGCTTTCTTT. Translated: CASSFGTGYLGAFF.

Points on this clone: A read error may account for a junction end that differs from germline. The V call is TRBV7-7, the J call TRBJ2-1; 10 positions match TRBD2. CDR3 length equals 19 residues. Looked up from germline, CDR1 is SSHAT and CDR2 is FNYEAQ (reference sequence). The CDR3 region is CASSLESGRADLSYNEQFF. The CDR3 DNA follows: TGTGCTAGCAGCTTAGAGAGCGGGAGGGCAGATCTCTCCTACAATGAGCAGTTCTTC.

The V and J genes are TRBV9 and TRBJ2-3, with 7 bases that match TRBD2. The CDR3 totals 16 residues. Germline loops: CDR1 SGDLS, CDR2 YYNGEE. J gave up 0 bases and V 1 base, and 5 bases lay outside the gene matches. CDR3 coding DNA: TGTGCCAGCAGCGTAAATCCGGGGGGAAGCACAGATACGCAGTATTTT. Translation: CASSVNPGGSTDTQYF.

The rearrangement uses TRBV9 and TRBJ1-2; 7 bases map to TRBD1. Trimming took 3 bases from V and 8 from J; bases not matched to a gene: 10. The CDR3 consists of 14 residues. The germline V gene has CDR1 SGDLS and CDR2 YYNGEE. The CDR3 here is CASSDTGAPGGYTF. The CDR3 DNA sequence: TGTGCCAGCAGCGACACAGGGGCCCCAGGCGGCTACACCTTC.

The gene calls are TRBV6-5 and TRBJ1-2; 12 nucleotides agree with TRBD1. The CDR3 sequence is 14 residues long. Germline V lookup: CDR1 MNHEY, CDR2 SVGAGI. V was clipped by 5 bases and J by 6 bases; unmatched bases: 4. The CDR3: CASSTGTGGDGYTF. The CDR3 DNA sequence: TGTGCCAGCAGTACCGGGACAGGGGGCGATGGCTACACCTTC.

This chain links TRBV27 with TRBJ2-5; D ambiguous. The CDR3 runs to 14 residues. Germline CDR1 is MNHEY and CDR2 is SMNVEV (reference sequence). Trimming shortened V by 0 bases and J by 3 bases, and 8 bases separated the two germline ends. In DNA form, the CDR3 reads TGTGCCAGCAGTTTATCTGGGCGAGAAGAGACCCAGTACTTC. It encodes CASSLSGREETQYF.

This chain connects TRBV29-1 to TRBJ2-5, with 10 bases that match TRBD1. The J call is doubtful: the DNA matches TRBJ2-7 better. This CDR3 has 21 amino acids. CDR1 and CDR2 from the germline V gene are SQVTM and ANQGSEA. CDR3 coding DNA: TGCAGCGTTGAGACCTGGGGCGGAAGGGACAGGGGCACGCCGGGACCCTACGAGCAGTACTTC. It encodes CSVETWGGRDRGTPGPYEQYF.